The clone carrying this T cell receptor (beta chain) is deemed large. The antigen remains undetermined. Additional DNA sequences in this sample encode the identical CDR3. Per sample, 500 to 650 nanograms of biopsy DNA were TCRB immunosequenced. Clones were sequenced by immunoSEQ multiplex PCR, and TCRdb holds only the in-frame ones, with some missing. The table shows approximately 4,200 clones, with roughly 70% occurring only once. V lost 5 bases to trimming and J lost 9 bases; unmatched junction nucleotides: 8. CDR1 and CDR2 from the germline V gene are SGHRS and YFSETQ. The CDR3 length is 13 residues. The sample comes from a study of T cell repertoires in ileal Crohn's disease. About the study: Operated complications were stricturing disease (around 60%) and penetrating disease (about 40%). General observations from the study: Active smokers at surgery had more clonal expansions than non-smokers.

The sequenced material came from ileal tissue. The TCR sequence derives from an adult with Crohn's disease. The chain uses TRBV5-1 and TRBJ1-5, with 7 bases that match TRBD1. CDR3 protein: CASRLDRDGPQHF. The CDR3 DNA follows: TGCGCCAGCAGACTCGACAGGGATGGGCCCCAGCATTTT.